Listed below are T cell receptor beta chains from one sample, sequenced in a study of tumor-infiltrating lymphocytes in primary liver carcinoma. TCRdb reanalysed the multiplex PCR reads using MiXCR and keeps one entry per CDR3 protein. There are almost 45,000 distinct CDR3 sequences in the sample; 60% to 80% occur only once, and 38% lies in the top ten. The source material was tumor-adjacent normal liver tissue. Receptors were obtained from a woman in her thirties with primary liver carcinoma and hepatitis B virus infection. CDR3s include the opening cysteine and the closing phenylalanine or tryptophan. Fields, in order: CDR3 protein, D gene, J gene, V gene, clone size. D genes are given only for firm matches. Rows may omit the clone size; those that give it use once, few, many or a size class.

CDR3: CAISEAAGTSGNTIYF; D: NA; J: TRBJ1-3; V: TRBV6-1; size: NA
CDR3: CASSFRRDGGSPIHF; D: NA; J: TRBJ1-6; V: TRBV6-5; size: NA
CDR3: CASSFIGGEDEQSF; D: NA; J: TRBJ2-1; V: TRBV5-4; size: NA
CDR3: CASSLPPGQGPYGYTF; D: TRBD1; J: TRBJ1-2; V: TRBV28; size: many
CDR3: CASSYLGPGANVLTF; D: NA; J: TRBJ2-6; V: TRBV6-2/TRBV6-3; size: NA
CDR3: CASSLQMVYEQYF; D: NA; J: TRBJ2-7; V: TRBV11-2; size: NA
CDR3: CTSSEGLAGGHEQFF; D: TRBD2; J: TRBJ2-1; V: TRBV6-1; size: NA
CDR3: CGSSYGAGGSNLPQHF; D: TRBD1; J: TRBJ1-5; V: TRBV6-2/TRBV6-3; size: NA
CDR3: CASSHDLGVAGGPGELFF; D: TRBD2; J: TRBJ2-2; V: TRBV4-2; size: NA
CDR3: CASKQLGQGKDGELFF; D: NA; J: TRBJ2-2; V: TRBV12-3/TRBV12-4; size: NA
CDR3: CVSSLAGTDNEQFF; D: TRBD2; J: TRBJ2-1; V: TRBV4-1; size: NA
CDR3: CASSRTGNEQYF; D: NA; J: TRBJ2-7; V: TRBV6-5; size: NA
CDR3: CATARCEETGELFF; D: NA; J: TRBJ2-2; V: TRBV28; size: NA
CDR3: CASSLGAGGPGDMKYF; D: TRBD2; J: TRBJ2-3; V: TRBV7-8; size: NA
CDR3: CASSLALAGGEETQYF; D: TRBD2; J: TRBJ2-5; V: TRBV13; size: many
CDR3: CASTHSKGTSVYNEQFF; D: TRBD2; J: TRBJ2-1; V: TRBV4-2; size: NA
CDR3: CASNTTQSLPEAFF; D: NA; J: TRBJ1-1; V: TRBV6-2/TRBV6-3; size: NA
CDR3: CASSPRSGGSRNTIYF; D: NA; J: TRBJ1-3; V: TRBV6-5; size: medium-sized
CDR3: CSATGEMGSAVETLCF; D: TRBD1; J: TRBJ2-5; V: TRBV29-1; size: NA
CDR3: CAGSPGTGGTDTQYF; D: TRBD1; J: TRBJ2-3; V: TRBV5-5; size: NA
CDR3: CASSPGLTGHHFNNEQFF; D: NA; J: TRBJ2-1; V: TRBV6-2/TRBV6-3; size: once
CDR3: CASSDGTGEQFF; D: NA; J: TRBJ2-1; V: TRBV2; size: few
CDR3: CASSRGGNGANVLTF; D: TRBD1; J: TRBJ2-6; V: TRBV19; size: NA
CDR3: CASSMSIRGIQYF; D: NA; J: TRBJ2-4; V: TRBV6-5; size: NA
CDR3: CAGSFVDYIDTQYF; D: NA; J: TRBJ2-3; V: TRBV28; size: NA
CDR3: CASSPGTEALF; D: TRBD1; J: TRBJ1-1; V: TRBV11-2; size: NA
CDR3: CACGQGAPISTEAFF; D: TRBD1; J: TRBJ1-1; V: TRBV11-3; size: NA
CDR3: CASSLTARITGKLFF; D: NA; J: TRBJ2-2; V: TRBV5-6; size: NA
CDR3: CASTQGGGRRYTF; D: TRBD1; J: TRBJ1-2; V: TRBV11-2; size: few
CDR3: CASSGQSYGYTF; D: NA; J: TRBJ1-2; V: TRBV11-2; size: NA
CDR3: CASSFGGTDDEQFF; D: NA; J: TRBJ2-1; V: TRBV12-3/TRBV12-4; size: NA
CDR3: CASSFTSGTSLDTQYF; D: TRBD2; J: TRBJ2-3; V: TRBV6-6; size: few